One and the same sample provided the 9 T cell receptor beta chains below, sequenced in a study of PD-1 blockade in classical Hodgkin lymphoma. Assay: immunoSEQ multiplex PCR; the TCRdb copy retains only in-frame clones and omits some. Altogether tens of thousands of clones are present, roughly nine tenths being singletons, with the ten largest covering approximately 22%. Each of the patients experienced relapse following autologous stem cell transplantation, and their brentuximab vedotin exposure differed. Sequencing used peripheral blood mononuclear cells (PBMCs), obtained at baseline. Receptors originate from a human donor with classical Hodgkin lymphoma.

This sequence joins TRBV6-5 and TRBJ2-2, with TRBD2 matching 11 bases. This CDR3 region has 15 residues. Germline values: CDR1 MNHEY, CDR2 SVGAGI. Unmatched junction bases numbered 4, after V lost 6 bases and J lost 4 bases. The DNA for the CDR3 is TGTGCCAGCAGCTTTACTAGCGGGAGCACCGGGGAGCTGTTTTTT. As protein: CASSFTSGSTGELFF.

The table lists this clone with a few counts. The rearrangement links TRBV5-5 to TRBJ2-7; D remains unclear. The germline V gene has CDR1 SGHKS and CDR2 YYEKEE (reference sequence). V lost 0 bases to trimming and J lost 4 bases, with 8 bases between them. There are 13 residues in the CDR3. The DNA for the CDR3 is TGTGCCAGCAGCTTGGAGCCTGCTTACGAGCAGTACTTC. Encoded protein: CASSLEPAYEQYF.

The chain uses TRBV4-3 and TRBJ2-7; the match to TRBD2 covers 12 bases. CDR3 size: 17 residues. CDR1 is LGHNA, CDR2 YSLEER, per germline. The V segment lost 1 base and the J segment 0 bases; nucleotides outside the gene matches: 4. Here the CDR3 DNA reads TGCGCCAGCAGCCAAGGTAGACTAGCGGGGGACTCCTACGAGCAGTACTTC. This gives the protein CASSQGRLAGDSYEQYF.

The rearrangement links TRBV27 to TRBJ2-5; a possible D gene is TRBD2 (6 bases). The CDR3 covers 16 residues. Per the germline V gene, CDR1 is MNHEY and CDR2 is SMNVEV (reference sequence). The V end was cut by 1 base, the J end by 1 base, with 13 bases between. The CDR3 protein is CASSLYVGGSQETQYF. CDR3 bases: TGTGCCAGCAGTTTATATGTGGGAGGCTCCCAAGAGACCCAGTACTTC.

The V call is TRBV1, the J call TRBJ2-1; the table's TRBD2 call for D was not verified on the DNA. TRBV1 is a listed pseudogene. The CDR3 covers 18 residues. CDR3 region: CTSSQGGEPGLKYNEQFF. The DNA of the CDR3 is TGCACCAGCAGCCAAGGGGGGGAGCCGGGACTCAAATACAATGAGCAGTTCTTC.

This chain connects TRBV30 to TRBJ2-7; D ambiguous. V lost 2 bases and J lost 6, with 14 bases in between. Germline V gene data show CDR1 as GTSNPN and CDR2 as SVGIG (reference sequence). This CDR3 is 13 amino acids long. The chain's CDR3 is CAWSSASPSEQYF. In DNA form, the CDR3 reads TGTGCCTGGAGTTCAGCCTCCCCCAGCGAGCAGTACTTC.

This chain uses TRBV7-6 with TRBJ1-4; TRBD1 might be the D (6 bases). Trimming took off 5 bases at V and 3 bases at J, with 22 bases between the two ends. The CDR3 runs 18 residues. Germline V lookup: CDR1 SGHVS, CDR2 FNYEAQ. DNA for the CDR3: TGTGCCAGCAGCCAGCAGACAGGCTGGGTATATTCTAATGAAAAACTGTTTTTT. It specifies CASSQQTGWVYSNEKLFF. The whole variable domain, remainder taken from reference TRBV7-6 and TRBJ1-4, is GAGVSQSPRYKVTKRGQDVALRCDPISGHVSLYWYRQALGQGPEFLTYFNYEAQQDKSGLPNDRFSAERPEGSISTLTIQRTEQRDSAMYRCASSQQTGWVYSNEKLFFGSGTQLSVL.

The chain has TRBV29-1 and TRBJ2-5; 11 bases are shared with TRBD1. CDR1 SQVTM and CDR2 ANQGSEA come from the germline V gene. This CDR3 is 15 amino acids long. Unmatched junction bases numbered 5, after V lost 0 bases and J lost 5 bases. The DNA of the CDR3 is TGCAGCGTTGAAGATCGAGGGACAGGGGGGGAGACCCAGTACTTC. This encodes CSVEDRGTGGETQYF.

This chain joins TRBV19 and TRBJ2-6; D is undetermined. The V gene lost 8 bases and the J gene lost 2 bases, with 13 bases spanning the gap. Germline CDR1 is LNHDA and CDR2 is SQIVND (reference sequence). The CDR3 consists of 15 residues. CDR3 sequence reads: CASGDNPTGANVLTF. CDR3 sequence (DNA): TGTGCCAGTGGCGACAACCCTACTGGGGCCAACGTCCTGACTTTC.